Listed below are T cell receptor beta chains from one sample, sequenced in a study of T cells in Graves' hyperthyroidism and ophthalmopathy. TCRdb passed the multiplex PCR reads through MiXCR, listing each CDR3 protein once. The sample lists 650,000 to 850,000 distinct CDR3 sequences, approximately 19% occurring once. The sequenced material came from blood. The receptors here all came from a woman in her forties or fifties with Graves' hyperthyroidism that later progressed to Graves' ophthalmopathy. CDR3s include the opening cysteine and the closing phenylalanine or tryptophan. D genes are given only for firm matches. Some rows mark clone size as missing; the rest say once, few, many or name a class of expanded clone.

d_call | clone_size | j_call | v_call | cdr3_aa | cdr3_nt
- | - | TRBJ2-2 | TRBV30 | CAWGKNRATGELFF | TGTGCCTGGGGTAAAAACAGAGCCACCGGGGAGCTGTTTTTT
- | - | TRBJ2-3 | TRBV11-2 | CASSLEWDGTQYF | TGTGCCAGCAGCTTAGAATGGGATGGGACGCAGTATTTT
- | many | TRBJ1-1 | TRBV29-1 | CSGVNTEAFF | TGCAGCGGGGTGAACACTGAAGCTTTCTTT
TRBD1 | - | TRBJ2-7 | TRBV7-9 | CASSLRKGQSYEQYF | TGTGCCAGCAGCTTACGAAAGGGACAGTCCTACGAGCAGTACTTC
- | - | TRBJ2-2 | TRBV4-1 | CASSQEGPTGELFF | TGCGCCAGCAGCCAAGAAGGCCCTACCGGGGAGCTGTTTTTT
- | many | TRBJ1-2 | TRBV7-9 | CASSPKGGMVGYTF | TGTGCCAGCAGCCCTAAGGGGGGCATGGTTGGCTACACCTTC
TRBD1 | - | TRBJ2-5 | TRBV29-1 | CSVPTGLETQYF | TGCAGCGTCCCGACAGGGTTAGAGACCCAGTACTTC
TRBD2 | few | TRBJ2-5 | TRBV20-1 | CSARKASGGMGETQYF | TGCAGTGCTAGAAAGGCTAGCGGGGGGATGGGGGAGACCCAGTACTTC
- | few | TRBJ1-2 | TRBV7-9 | CASSPMGGRDANYGYTF | TGTGCCAGCAGCCCAATGGGGGGTAGAGATGCTAACTATGGCTACACCTTC
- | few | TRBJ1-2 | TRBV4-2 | CASSQVDPLSYGYTF | TGTGCCAGCAGCCAAGTTGACCCCCTTTCCTATGGCTACACCTTC
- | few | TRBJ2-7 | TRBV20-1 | CSARAGQRIPYEQYF | TGCAGTGCTAGAGCCGGGCAGCGGATTCCCTACGAGCAGTACTTC
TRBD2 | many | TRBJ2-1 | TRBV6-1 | CASSVLAGINNEQFF | TGTGCCAGCAGCGTCCTAGCGGGGATAAACAATGAGCAGTTCTTC
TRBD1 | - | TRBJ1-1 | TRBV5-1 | CASSSPRTGGNTEAFF | TGCGCCAGCAGCTCCCCTCGGACAGGGGGGAACACTGAAGCTTTCTTT
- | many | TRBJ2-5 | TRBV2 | CASSKPHMEDETQYF | TGTGCCAGCAGTAAACCGCATATGGAAGACGAGACCCAGTACTTC
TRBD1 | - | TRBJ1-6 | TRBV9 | CASSSRDRADYNSPLHF | TGTGCCAGCAGCTCCAGGGACAGGGCGGACTATAATTCACCCCTCCACTTT
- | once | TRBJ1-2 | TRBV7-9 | CASSLGGESHYGYTF | TGTGCCAGCAGCTTAGGAGGGGAGTCACACTATGGCTACACCTTC
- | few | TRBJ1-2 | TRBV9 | CASSVGAGKNSYGYTF | TGTGCCAGCAGCGTAGGGGCAGGGAAGAACTCCTATGGCTACACCTTC
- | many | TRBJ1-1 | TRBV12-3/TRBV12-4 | CASSLKAGTTEAFF | TGTGCCAGCAGTTTAAAGGCAGGGACCACTGAAGCTTTCTTT
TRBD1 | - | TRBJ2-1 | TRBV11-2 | CASSFDRAGYNEQFF | TGTGCCAGCAGCTTCGACAGGGCGGGTTACAATGAGCAGTTCTTC
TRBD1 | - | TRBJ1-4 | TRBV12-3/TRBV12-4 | CASRPGQGGGELFF | TGTGCCAGCAGGCCCGGACAGGGTGGAGGAGAACTGTTTTTT
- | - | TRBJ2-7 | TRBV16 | CASSQSTGTYEQYF | TGTGCCAGCAGCCAATCAACGGGTACCTACGAGCAGTACTTC
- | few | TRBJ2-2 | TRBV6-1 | CASRTDMGTGELFF | TGTGCCAGCAGAACAGATATGGGCACCGGGGAGCTGTTTTTT
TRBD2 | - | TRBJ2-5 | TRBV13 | CASSLGLAGPGTQYF | TGTGCCAGCAGCCTGGGACTAGCGGGCCCAGGGACCCAGTACTTC
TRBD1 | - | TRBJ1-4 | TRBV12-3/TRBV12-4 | CASSPSDRESEKLFF | TGTGCCAGCAGTCCCTCGGACAGGGAAAGTGAAAAACTGTTTTTT
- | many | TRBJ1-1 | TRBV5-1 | CASSLWDGDEAFF | TGCGCCAGCAGCTTGTGGGATGGAGATGAAGCTTTCTTT
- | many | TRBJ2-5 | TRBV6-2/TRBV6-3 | CASSSVETQYF | TGTGCCAGCAGTTCCGTAGAGACCCAGTACTTC
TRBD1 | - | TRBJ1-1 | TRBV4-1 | CASSQVQGQGTNEAFF | TGCGCCAGCAGCCAAGTTCAAGGACAGGGGACCAATGAAGCTTTCTTT
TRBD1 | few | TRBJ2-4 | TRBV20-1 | CSAERDSRQNIQYF | TGCAGTGCTGAACGGGACAGTCGACAAAACATTCAGTACTTC
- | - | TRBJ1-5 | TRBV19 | CASSSISRRGAGRDQPQHF | TGTGCCAGTAGCTCTATTAGTCGAAGGGGGGCAGGGAGAGATCAGCCCCAGCATTTT
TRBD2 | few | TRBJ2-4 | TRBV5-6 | CASSRGAGVNIQYF | TGTGCCAGCAGCCGTGGGGCGGGGGTGAACATTCAGTACTTC
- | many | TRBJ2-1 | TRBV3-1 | CASSQGLLAYNEQFF | TGTGCCAGCAGCCAAGGTCTCCTGGCCTACAATGAGCAGTTCTTC
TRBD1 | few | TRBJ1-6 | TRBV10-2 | CASSDRRGHSPLHF | TGCGCCAGCAGTGATCGCAGGGGGCATTCACCCCTCCACTTT
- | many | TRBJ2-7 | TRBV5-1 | CASSLVPEESYEQYF | TGCGCCAGCAGCTTGGTCCCCGAGGAGTCCTACGAGCAGTACTTC
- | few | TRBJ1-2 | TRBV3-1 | CASSQGVENYGYTF | TGTGCCAGCAGCCAAGGGGTGGAGAACTATGGCTACACCTTC
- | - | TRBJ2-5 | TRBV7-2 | CASSPAGSKETQYF | TGTGCCAGCAGCCCAGCAGGGTCTAAAGAGACCCAGTACTTC
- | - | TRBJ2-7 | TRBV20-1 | CSARDSRSNEQYF | TGCAGTGCTCGAGACAGCAGGAGCAACGAGCAGTACTTC
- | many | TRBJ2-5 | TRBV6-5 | CASSYGVSAGPQETQYF | TGTGCCAGCAGTTACGGGGTGAGCGCAGGGCCCCAAGAGACCCAGTACTTC
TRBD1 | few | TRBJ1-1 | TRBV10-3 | CAIRGTGVTEAFF | TGTGCCATCAGAGGGACAGGGGTCACTGAAGCTTTCTTT
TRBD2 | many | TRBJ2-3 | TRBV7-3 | CASSLTGRGWTDTQYF | TGTGCCAGCAGCTTAACGGGGCGGGGGTGGACAGATACGCAGTATTTT
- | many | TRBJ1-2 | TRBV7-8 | CASSLGEVFSVGYTF | TGTGCCAGCAGCTTAGGGGAGGTCTTTAGCGTTGGCTACACCTTC
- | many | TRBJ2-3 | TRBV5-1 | CASSLQGIGTDTQYF | TGCGCCAGCAGCTTGCAGGGAATTGGCACAGATACGCAGTATTTT
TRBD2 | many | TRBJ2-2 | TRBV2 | CASSVERGRGELFF | TGTGCCAGCAGTGTGGAGCGGGGGCGCGGGGAGCTGTTTTTT
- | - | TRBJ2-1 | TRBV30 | CACRQHLYNEQFF | TGTGCCTGTCGTCAACACCTCTACAATGAGCAGTTCTTC
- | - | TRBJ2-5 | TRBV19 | CASTQYGEETQYF | TGTGCCAGTACCCAGTACGGGGAAGAGACCCAGTACTTC
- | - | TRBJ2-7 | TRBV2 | CASSDNPGDYEQYF | TGTGCCAGCAGTGACAACCCAGGGGATTACGAGCAGTACTTC
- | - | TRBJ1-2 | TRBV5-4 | CASSAGVWTGYTF | TGTGCCAGCAGCGCAGGGGTTTGGACTGGCTACACCTTC
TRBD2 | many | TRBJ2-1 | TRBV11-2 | CASSSPSGGVHNEQFF | TGTGCCAGCAGCTCACCTAGCGGGGGGGTCCACAATGAGCAGTTCTTC
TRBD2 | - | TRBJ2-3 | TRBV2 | CASPPSGASTDTQYF | TGTGCCAGCCCCCCTAGCGGGGCTAGCACAGATACGCAGTATTTT
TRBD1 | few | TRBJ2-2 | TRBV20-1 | CSARVIQGATGELFF | TGCAGTGCTAGAGTTATACAGGGGGCGACCGGGGAGCTGTTTTTT
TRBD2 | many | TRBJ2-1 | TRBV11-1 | CASSVGTSGGGFNEQFF | TGTGCCAGCAGCGTAGGGACTAGCGGGGGGGGTTTCAATGAGCAGTTCTTC